The clone carrying this TCR beta chain was picked up a small number of times. TCRdb re-derived calls from the 5' RACE reads in MiXCR, one entry per CDR3 protein. The data contain approximately 100,000 distinct CDR3 sequences, roughly 11% of them singletons. The sample comes from a study of T-cell memory formation after mild COVID-19. The CDR3 has 14 residues. Germline CDR1 and CDR2: SGHTA and FQGNSA. The V end lost 6 bases, the J end lost 4 bases, and 13 bases lay between the germline ends. This sequence was found in a man younger than 35 who had mild COVID-19 (a few samples of this study predate the infection). Cell type and time point are not known. Sequences were obtained from PBMCs or a T cell subset sorted from them (not recorded which). This chain connects TRBV7-2 to TRBJ1-3, with unresolved D. The CDR3 DNA is TGTGCCAGCAGTCCTGGGTTGTCCGGAAACACCATATATTTT. Its translation: CASSPGLSGNTIYF. The full variable domain, with the rest looked up from reference TRBV7-2 and TRBJ1-3, is GAGVSQSPSNKVTEKGKDVELRCDPISGHTALYWYRQSLGQGLEFLIYFQGNSAPDKSGLPSDRFSAERTGGSVSTLTIQRTQQEDSAVYLCASSPGLSGNTIYFGEGSWLTVV.